This record covers a single T cell receptor beta chain. CDR1 is SGHAT, CDR2 FQNNGV, per germline. This CDR3 has 14 residues. V shed 1 base and J shed 3 bases, with 10 bases lying between them. A universal primer site and UMIs were added as TCR cDNA was made by 5'RACE template switching. MiXCR, applied by TCRdb to the 5' RACE reads, yields one record per CDR3 protein. Here the sample spans 510,000 or so distinct CDR3 sequences, roughly a fifth being singletons. The data were obtained in a study of T cells after yellow fever vaccination. Across the whole study: Libraries from low-cell-number fractions were prepared with the SMART-Seq v4 Ultra Low Input RNA kit.

The J gene is TRBJ2-7, the V gene TRBV11-2, with unresolved D. Sequenced material: PBMCs, taken 15 days after the yellow fever booster vaccination. This clonotype originated in a man younger than 45 who received the YFV17D yellow fever vaccine. CDR3 bases: TGTGCCAGCAGCTTAGGGCCAATAAACTACGAGCAGTACTTC. This encodes CASSLGPINYEQYF.